These 27 T cell receptor beta chains share one sample of origin, sequenced in a study of cytomegalovirus exposure and HLA in healthy donors. The PCR had 60 Vbeta and 13 Jbeta primers. The protocol was immunoSEQ multiplex PCR, while the TCRdb copy is restricted to in-frame clones and leaves out a portion. The sample contains about 25,000 clones, around 64% of which appear only once. The sequencing input was PBMCs. These TCRs come from a woman aged 50 to 60 in good health and CMV-seronegative.

Concerning this clone itself: The same CDR3 arises from other DNA sequences in this sample as well. The gene calls are TRBV13 and TRBJ1-2; D not resolved. The CDR3 length is 13 residues. V was pared by 5 bases and J by 8 bases, with 15 bases between. Germline CDR1 PRHDT, CDR2 FYEKMQ (reference sequence). The CDR3 region is CASSQVPPEGYTF. CDR3 coding DNA: TGTGCCAGCAGCCAGGTCCCACCGGAAGGCTACACCTTC.

This sequence joins TRBV6-1 and TRBJ1-5, with TRBD1 matching over 7 bases. The germline gives CDR1 MNHNS, CDR2 SASEGT. The CDR3 extends over 15 amino acids. Trimming at V came to 6 bases and at J to 7 bases, leaving 12 bases not matched to a gene. CDR3 nucleotides: TGTGCCAGCAGCGGACAGGCAGCCCGTCGCCAGCCCCAGCATTTT. Its translation is CASSGQAARRQPQHF.

This clone was seen only once. The gene calls are TRBV6-5 and TRBJ1-2; no definite D call. Germline CDR1 and CDR2: MNHEY and SVGAGI. This CDR3 has 12 amino acids. The ends were cut back, 6 bases at V and 4 bases at J, with 9 bases in the middle. In DNA, the CDR3 is TGTGCCAGCAGGACCGGGAGCTATGGCTACACCTTC. It translates to CASRTGSYGYTF.

The chain joins TRBV6-1 to TRBJ1-4; TRBD1 aligns across 10 bases. V trimming: 3 bases; J trimming: 2 bases; junction bases outside the gene matches: 0. CDR1 and CDR2 (germline): MNHNS, SASEGT. The CDR3 runs 15 residues. This chain's CDR3 is CASSEGQGTNEKLFF. DNA for the CDR3: TGTGCCAGCAGTGAGGGACAGGGGACTAATGAAAAACTGTTTTTT.

This clone occurred a few times. The rearrangement links TRBV5-6 to TRBJ2-1; the match to TRBD1 covers 9 bases. Germline V CDR1 and CDR2: SGHDT, YYEEEE. CDR3 length: 15 residues. The ends lost 4 bases at V and 4 bases at J; junction bases unmatched: 6. The CDR3 sequence: CASSHRQGVYNEQFF. The CDR3 coding sequence is TGTGCCAGCAGCCACAGACAGGGGGTATACAATGAGCAGTTCTTC. The full variable domain, completed using reference TRBV5-6 and TRBJ2-1, is DAGVTQSPTHLIKTRGQQVTLRCSPKSGHDTVSWYQQALGQGPQFIFQYYEEEERQRGNFPDRFSGHQFPNYSSELNVNALLLGDSALYLCASSHRQGVYNEQFFGPGTRLTVL.

This clone came up a few times. The V call is TRBV27, the J call TRBJ1-5; D gene ambiguous. CDR3 size: 15 residues. With 8 bases removed from V and 5 bases from J, the gap between germline ends came to 19 bases. Germline CDR1 is MNHEY and CDR2 is SMNVEV (reference sequence). Here the CDR3 DNA reads TGTGCCAGCTACCTTAACCTACTAGCGGATCAGCCCCAGCATTTT. Translation gives CASYLNLLADQPQHF.

The CDR3 bases are TGTGCCAGCAGTTTTAAATTATTGGGACTAGCGGGTTCCGAGGGGGCCGGGGAGCTGTTTTTT. Amino acid sequence: CASSFKLLGLAGSEGAGELFF. The chain is built from TRBV28 and TRBJ2-2; 12 bases are a match to TRBD2. The CDR3 loop spans 21 amino acids. V lost 3 bases, J lost 6 bases, and 20 bases stayed unmatched. From germline, CDR1 is MDHEN and CDR2 SYDVKM.

The rearrangement joins TRBV5-1 to TRBJ2-1, with D perhaps matching TRBD1 (6 bases). The ends were cut back, 0 bases at V and 4 bases at J, with 17 bases in the middle. CDR1 and CDR2 (germline): SGHRS, YFSETQ. This CDR3 region has 17 residues. CDR3 protein: CASSLAGVRGGYNEQFF. The CDR3 bases are TGCGCCAGCAGCTTGGCTGGGGTCAGGGGTGGTTACAATGAGCAGTTCTTC.

In this sample, this clone turned up a few times. J is TRBJ2-5 and V is TRBV18, with unresolved D. This CDR3 has 12 residues. With 3 bases removed from V and 4 bases from J, the gap between germline ends came to 6 bases. The germline V gene encodes CDR1 KGHSH and CDR2 LQKENI. The CDR3 sequence: CASSPIGETQYF. CDR3 bases: TGTGCCAGCTCACCGATCGGAGAGACCCAGTACTTC.

The chain couples TRBV5-4 to TRBJ1-1; D uncertain. Between the trimmed V and J ends, which lost 0 bases and 3 bases, there was a span of 6 bases. The CDR3 has 13 amino acids. The germline V gene encodes CDR1 SGHNT and CDR2 YYREEE (reference sequence). For the CDR3, the DNA is TGTGCCAGCAGCTTGGGGCAGGACACTGAAGCTTTCTTT. It yields the protein CASSLGQDTEAFF.

This clone was seen once. The chain carries TRBV7-2 and TRBJ2-3, with 7 nucleotides matching TRBD2. J gave up 2 bases and V 3 bases, and 8 bases lay outside the gene matches. Germline V lookup: CDR1 SGHTA, CDR2 FQGNSA. The CDR3 runs to 16 residues. This CDR3 is CASSFETGGDTDTQYF. In nucleotides, the CDR3 is TGTGCCAGCAGCTTTGAGACGGGGGGTGACACAGATACGCAGTATTTT.

V is TRBV29-1 and J is TRBJ1-1; a possible D gene is TRBD1 (5 bases). Trimming left V 4 bases short and J 4 bases short, with 7 bases between. The CDR3 consists of 11 residues. The germline V gene has CDR1 SQVTM and CDR2 ANQGSEA. Here the CDR3 reads CSVVGATEAFF. Here the CDR3 DNA reads TGCAGCGTTGTTGGGGCCACTGAAGCTTTCTTT.

This chain uses TRBV4-1 with TRBJ2-5, with D perhaps matching TRBD2 (5 bases). Germline loops: CDR1 MGHRA, CDR2 YSYEKL. V was trimmed by 4 bases and J by 2 bases, leaving 17 bases between them. The CDR3 runs to 16 residues. CDR3 loop: CASSRIFLGGQETQYF. CDR3 bases: TGCGCCAGCAGCCGAATTTTCTTAGGAGGACAAGAGACCCAGTACTTC.

The chain carries TRBV27 and TRBJ2-7; D is possibly TRBD1 (6 bases). Per germline, CDR1 MNHEY and CDR2 SMNVEV (reference sequence). This CDR3 region has 14 residues. The V end was cut by 3 bases, the J end by 4 bases, with 13 bases between. CDR3 sequence reads: CASSFWGTPYEQYF. CDR3 nucleotide sequence: TGTGCCAGCAGTTTTTGGGGGACACCGTACGAGCAGTACTTC.

The chain joins TRBV7-6 to TRBJ2-7; D is unclear. Germline CDR1 and CDR2: SGHVS and FNYEAQ. V was shortened by 4 bases and J by 0 bases, with 7 bases between the two germline ends. This CDR3 contains 13 residues. The CDR3 sequence is CASSYGGSYEQYF. The CDR3 nucleotides are TGTGCCAGCAGCTACGGTGGCTCCTACGAGCAGTACTTC.

This sequence joins TRBV7-9 and TRBJ1-5; 9 bases are a match to TRBD1. Unmatched junction bases numbered 5, after V lost 4 bases and J lost 7 bases. Germline V CDR1 and CDR2: SEHNR, FQNEAQ (reference sequence). This CDR3 has 14 amino acids. As DNA, the CDR3 is TGTGCCAGCAGCTACGGGACAGGGACGCAGCCCCAGCATTTT. As protein: CASSYGTGTQPQHF.

The chain links TRBV4-1 to TRBJ1-2; possibly TRBD1 for D (6 bases). The germline V gene encodes CDR1 MGHRA and CDR2 YSYEKL. This CDR3 contains 17 residues. V lost 3 bases, J lost 5 bases, and 22 bases lay in between. The CDR3 loop reads CASSQVQGPPAFYGYTF. Here the CDR3 DNA reads TGCGCCAGCAGCCAGGTACAGGGACCCCCAGCGTTTTATGGCTACACCTTC.

V is TRBV6-5 and J is TRBJ1-2; D perhaps matches TRBD1 (6 bases). V was trimmed by 7 bases and J by 4 bases, leaving 16 bases between them. This CDR3 comprises 14 residues. Germline-derived CDR1 and CDR2 are MNHEY and SVGAGI. The CDR3 here is CASKIARGTYGYTF. CDR3 DNA sequence: TGTGCCAGCAAAATAGCCAGGGGTACCTATGGCTACACCTTC.

This chain links TRBV10-3 with TRBJ1-1; D is uncertain. CDR1 ENHRY and CDR2 SYGVKD come from the germline V gene. Trimming took 3 bases from V and 11 from J, leaving 19 bases between them. This CDR3 is 14 amino acids long. CDR3 DNA sequence: TGTGCCATCAGTGATCCCCCGCTCGGTTCGGGGGCTTTCTTT. Translating it yields CAISDPPLGSGAFF.

This clone was counted once. The V call is TRBV7-8, the J call TRBJ2-7; possibly TRBD1 for D (5 bases). Germline CDR1 reads SGHVS; CDR2 reads FQNEAQ. The CDR3 is made up of 14 amino acids. V gave up 0 bases and J gave up 7 bases, with 13 bases separating them. CDR3 DNA sequence: TGTGCCAGCAGCTTAGCGGAGACATCAGGGGAGCAGTACTTC. This encodes CASSLAETSGEQYF.

This clone is a singleton in its sample. V and J are TRBV5-1 and TRBJ2-5, with TRBD2 identical over 15 bases. Germline V gives CDR1 SGHRS, CDR2 YFSETQ. The junction had 4 bases not matched to a gene; V was cut back by 4 bases and J by 3 bases. The CDR3 is made up of 16 amino acids. CDR3 protein: CASSPGLAGGEETQYF. CDR3 DNA sequence: TGCGCCAGCAGCCCTGGACTAGCGGGAGGGGAAGAGACCCAGTACTTC.

This chain joins TRBV2 and TRBJ1-2; D may be TRBD1 (6 bases). V lost 6 bases and J lost 4, with 15 bases in between. Germline V gene sequence: CDR1 SNHLY, CDR2 FYNNEI. This CDR3 region has 14 residues. In DNA, the CDR3 is TGTGCCAGCAGAATAACAGGGCTCGGCTATGGCTACACCTTC. Translated, it gives CASRITGLGYGYTF.

The rearrangement uses TRBV6-5 and TRBJ2-2, with D tentatively TRBD2 (5 bases). Trimming removed 0 bases from V and 4 bases from J, with 9 bases in between. This CDR3 is 15 amino acids long. Looked up from germline, CDR1 is MNHEY and CDR2 is SVGAGI. This CDR3 is CASSYSGRATGELFF. CDR3 DNA: TGTGCCAGCAGTTACTCAGGGAGAGCCACCGGGGAGCTGTTTTTT.

This chain links TRBV28 with TRBJ1-6; possibly TRBD1 for D (5 bases). The CDR3 has 14 amino acids. CDR1 MDHEN and CDR2 SYDVKM come from the germline V gene. V was cut by 2 bases and J by 7 bases, with 9 bases left in between. Here the CDR3 reads CASSLVQGNSPLHF. The CDR3, as DNA: TGTGCCAGCAGTTTAGTCCAGGGAAATTCACCCCTCCACTTT.

The V call is TRBV9, the J call TRBJ1-5; no clear D. V was cut by 4 bases and J by 0 bases, with 11 bases left in between. CDR3 length equals 15 residues. Per the germline V gene, CDR1 is SGDLS and CDR2 is YYNGEE. Here the CDR3 reads CASSPWQDSNQPQHF. The CDR3 DNA is TGTGCCAGCAGCCCTTGGCAGGATAGCAATCAGCCCCAGCATTTT.

The rearrangement uses TRBV12-5 and TRBJ1-5; D is undetermined. The CDR3 loop spans 13 amino acids. V lost 3 bases, J lost 7 bases, and 10 bases lay in between. The germline V gene has CDR1 LGHNT and CDR2 FRNRAP. The CDR3 protein is CASGLEASQPQHF. The CDR3 DNA reads TGTGCTAGTGGTTTAGAGGCCAGCCAGCCCCAGCATTTT.

This clone was picked up a small number of times. V gene TRBV6-5 combines with J gene TRBJ1-4; 7 bases fit TRBD1. The CDR3 length is 14 residues. V shed 6 bases, J shed 7 bases, and the junction held 8 bases outside the gene matches. Germline values: CDR1 MNHEY, CDR2 SVGAGI. The CDR3 protein is CASREQGPSEKLFF. The DNA of the CDR3 is TGTGCCAGCAGAGAACAGGGGCCTAGTGAAAAACTGTTTTTT.